This T cell receptor (beta chain) originates from a study of Ad26.COV2.S vaccination and SARS-CoV-2 variants. Overall study context: COV1001, an Ad26.COV2.S trial, supplied this vaccine-arm donor.

The method was immunoSEQ multiplex PCR; TCRdb's version includes in-frame clones alone and lacks a portion of them. The repertoire has about 390,000 clones, around 85% of them found once; the top ten carry 3.5%. Turning to this clone: What it recognizes is unknown.

Points from the study as a whole: Substantial breadth in spike-specific CD8+ and CD4+ T cell responses was reportedly seen after vaccination. Vaccinated and placebo-treated recipients had similar non-spike TCR breadth.

Described treatment: around 19 received Ad26.COV2.S at low or high dose, single or two shots; several received placebo; per-sample allocation not given. The study sampled participants on day 63 after the first vaccine or placebo injection. Participants' vaccine, an Ad26 vector, delivered Wuhan-strain SARS-CoV-2 spike. Trimming removed 0 bases at V and 5 bases at J, with 8 bases between. From germline, CDR1 is MGHRA and CDR2 YSYEKL. The CDR3 consists of 14 residues. This TCR came from a person between 18 and 59 years old who received the Ad26.COV2.S COVID-19 vaccine or a placebo. The chain links TRBV4-1 to TRBJ1-5; D unclear. The specimen was peripheral blood, collected in a trial of Ad26.COV2.S vaccine versus placebo. The CDR3 spells CASSQDARDQPQHF. DNA of the CDR3: TGCGCCAGCAGCCAAGACGCACGGGATCAGCCCCAGCATTTT.